Below are 17 T cell receptor beta chains sequenced from a single sample in a study of T cell responses to AZD1222 COVID-19 vaccine. Repertoires were generated with immunoSEQ multiplex PCR, while TCRdb's copy carries only in-frame clones and drops some. The sample consists of around 99,000 clones, about 90% of them appearing once. Sequencing used peripheral blood, obtained on day 0 of AZD1222 vaccination. The receptors come from an adult in good health.

The chain links TRBV28 to TRBJ2-3, with 16 bases fitting TRBD2. Germline assignment: CDR1 MDHEN and CDR2 SYDVKM. The CDR3 sequence is 20 residues long. V lost 5 bases and J lost 5; bases outside the gene matches: 16. The CDR3 loop reads CASSPISGTSGRGPIDTQYF. CDR3 nucleotides: TGTGCCAGCAGTCCAATATCAGGGACTAGCGGGAGGGGTCCGATAGATACGCAGTATTTT.

Comments on this clone: Germline is not matched at one junction end, which may reflect a read error. The CDR3 loop is CASSLAQGAVNEKLFF. The CDR3 DNA sequence: TGTGCCAGCAGCCTAGCCCAGGGGGCGGTTAATGAAAAACTGTTTTTT. The genes are TRBV7-9 and TRBJ1-4; 8 bases line up with TRBD1. Per germline, CDR1 SEHNR and CDR2 FQNEAQ (reference sequence). The CDR3 extends over 16 amino acids. Complete variable domain (other parts from reference TRBV7-9 and TRBJ1-4): DTGVSQNPRHKITKRGQNVTFRCDPISEHNRLYWYRQTLGQGPEFLTYFQNEAQLEKSRLLSDRFSAERPKGSFSTLEIQRTEQGDSAMYLCASSLAQGAVNEKLFFGSGTQLSVL.

This chain links TRBV3-1 (or the pseudogene TRBV3-2) with TRBJ1-1, with unresolved D. V was cut by 4 bases and J by 5 bases, with 8 bases left in between. Looked up from germline, CDR1 is LGHDT and CDR2 is YNNKEL (reference sequence). The length of the CDR3 is 12 residues. The DNA for the CDR3 is TGTGCCAGCAGCCCGGCGGGTACTGAAGCTTTCTTT. Translated: CASSPAGTEAFF.

CDR3 in amino acids: CASSSRTAYEQYF. CDR3 bases: TGTGCCAGCAGTTCCCGGACAGCGTACGAGCAGTACTTC. The rearrangement links TRBV6-2 or TRBV6-3 to TRBJ2-7, with a possible D match to TRBD1 (6 bases). Trimming removed 4 bases from V and 4 bases from J, with 11 bases in between. This CDR3 has 13 amino acids. Germline V gene sequence: CDR1 MNHEY, CDR2 SVGEGT.

The chain joins TRBV9 to TRBJ2-3, with a weak D call TRBD2 (5 bases). Germline CDR1 and CDR2: SGDLS and YYNGEE. Trimming took off 2 bases at V and 5 bases at J, with 12 bases between the two ends. The CDR3 length is 14 residues. This chain's CDR3 is CASSVSSGLDTQYF. The DNA of the CDR3 is TGTGCCAGCAGCGTGTCCTCGGGGTTAGATACGCAGTATTTT.

J is TRBJ2-1 and V is TRBV7-3; 9 nucleotides align to TRBD1. CDR3 length: 15 amino acids. Germline V lookup: CDR1 SGHTA, CDR2 FQGTGA. Trimming at V came to 5 bases and at J to 9 bases, leaving 11 bases not matched to a gene. Here the CDR3 reads CASSPRTGEGVEQFF. The CDR3 nucleotides are TGTGCCAGCAGCCCTAGGACAGGGGAAGGAGTTGAGCAGTTCTTC. Together with reference TRBV7-3 and TRBJ2-1, the CDR3 gives the full variable domain: GAGVSQTPSNKVTEKGKYVELRCDPISGHTALYWYRQSLGQGPEFLIYFQGTGAADDSGLPNDRFFAVRPEGSVSTLKIQRTERGDSAVYLCASSPRTGEGVEQFFGPGTRLTVL.

This clone appeared once. The V call is TRBV25-1, the J call TRBJ1-4; D unresolved. The CDR3 sequence is 15 residues long. The ends were cut back, 5 bases at V and 3 bases at J, with 13 bases in the middle. The germline CDR1 and CDR2 sequences are MGHDK and SYGVNS. CDR3 sequence: CASSRPSTSNEKLFF. The CDR3, as DNA: TGTGCCAGCAGTAGACCAAGTACATCTAATGAAAAACTGTTTTTT.

V gene TRBV2 combines with J gene TRBJ1-3; D unclear. The germline V and J ends were trimmed by 6 bases and 4 bases, with 13 bases remaining between them. Germline V gene data show CDR1 as SNHLY and CDR2 as FYNNEI. The CDR3 runs 14 residues. The CDR3 DNA reads TGTGCCAGCAGCGGGGTAGTTTCGGGAAACACCATATATTTT. Its translation is CASSGVVSGNTIYF.

The chain couples TRBV7-9 to TRBJ1-1; tentative D call: TRBD1 (6 bases). The germline V and J ends were trimmed by 5 bases and 1 base, with 14 bases remaining between them. Germline lookup yields CDR1 SEHNR and CDR2 FQNEAQ (reference sequence). The CDR3 loop spans 15 amino acids. The CDR3 loop is CASSTRQQGNTEAFF. The DNA for the CDR3 is TGTGCCAGCAGCACGAGGCAACAGGGGAACACTGAAGCTTTCTTT.

The chain uses TRBV5-8 and TRBJ2-6, with D tentatively TRBD1 (5 bases). Germline V gives CDR1 SGHTS, CDR2 YDEGEE. The V and J ends lost 1 base and 0 bases respectively, with 11 bases between them. The CDR3 is made up of 17 amino acids. The CDR3 sequence is CASSLTGAHSGANVLTF. CDR3 nucleotides: TGTGCCAGCAGCTTGACAGGTGCCCACTCTGGGGCCAACGTCCTGACTTTC.

The chain joins TRBV24-1 to TRBJ1-5; D is undetermined. Germline V gene lookup returns CDR1 KGHDR and CDR2 SFDVKD. Trimming took 7 bases from V and 2 from J, leaving 11 bases between them. This CDR3 is built from 14 residues. For the CDR3, the DNA is TGTGCCACCAGCTCCTTAGACGGCAATCAGCCCCAGCATTTT. It encodes CATSSLDGNQPQHF.

The gene calls are TRBV19 and TRBJ1-5, with D tentatively TRBD1 (5 bases). Trimming left V 6 bases short and J 2 bases short, with 14 bases between. CDR3 length equals 15 residues. Germline V gene sequence: CDR1 LNHDA, CDR2 SQIVND (reference sequence). Here the CDR3 DNA reads TGTGCCAGTAGAAGGATAGGGGAGGGCAATCAGCCCCAGCATTTT. As protein: CASRRIGEGNQPQHF.

This chain connects TRBV6-6 to TRBJ2-7; 7 positions agree with TRBD2. Germline values: CDR1 MNHNY, CDR2 SVGAGI (reference sequence). This CDR3 is 13 amino acids long. Trimming took 9 bases from V and 4 from J; bases not matched to a gene: 9. As DNA, the CDR3 is TGTGCCAGTAGAGGGGCGGGGGATTACGAGCAGTACTTC. Amino acid sequence: CASRGAGDYEQYF.

V gene TRBV6-5 combines with J gene TRBJ1-1, with 7 bases that match TRBD1. V shed 5 bases, J shed 0 bases, and the junction held 3 bases outside the gene matches. CDR1 is MNHEY and CDR2 is SVGAGI in the germline V gene. This CDR3 is 14 amino acids long. The CDR3 is CASSRQGMNTEAFF. The DNA of the CDR3 is TGTGCCAGCAGTAGACAGGGCATGAACACTGAAGCTTTCTTT.

The chain links TRBV30 to TRBJ1-2; D uncertain. CDR1 is GTSNPN, CDR2 SVGIG, per germline (reference sequence). The CDR3 extends over 11 amino acids. Trimming took off 0 bases at V and 2 bases at J, with 1 base between the two ends. CDR3 region: CAWSVNYGYTF. For the CDR3, the DNA is TGTGCCTGGAGTGTAAACTATGGCTACACCTTC.

The chain employs TRBV5-1 and TRBJ2-7; maybe TRBD1 (6 bases). Trimming removed 0 bases at V and 4 bases at J, with 11 bases between. Germline V gene sequence: CDR1 SGHRS, CDR2 YFSETQ. The length of the CDR3 is 14 residues. CDR3 residues: CASSLARGEYEQYF. The CDR3 DNA sequence: TGCGCCAGCAGCTTGGCCAGGGGAGAGTACGAGCAGTACTTC.

V usage is TRBV28 and J usage is TRBJ1-2; the D is unclear. This CDR3 is 14 amino acids long. Germline V gene sequence: CDR1 MDHEN, CDR2 SYDVKM. V lost 6 bases and J 5 bases, leaving 16 bases between the germline ends. The CDR3 coding sequence is TGTGCCAGCAGCCGGACTCCGGTTGGGTATGGCTACACCTTC. It codes for CASSRTPVGYGYTF.